The entry that follows covers one T cell receptor (beta chain) sequence. Its antigen is unknown. The table came from immunoSEQ multiplex PCR; TCRdb's copy has only in-frame clones and leaves some out. The sample has tens of thousands of clones, roughly 76% seen once. In germline, CDR1 is SGHRS, CDR2 YFSETQ. There are 19 residues in the CDR3. V was pared by 4 bases and J by 2 bases, with 26 bases between. The ViraFEST assay expanded antigen-specific CD4+ T cells with viral peptide pools before sequencing. A roughly ten-day culture period preceded the isolation of CD4+ T cells. Nobody among the vaccine recipients had prior SARS-CoV-2 infection (nucleocapsid antibodies were negative). Some 2.1 million PBMC per well received about 9.6 IU/ml IL-2 and around 11 ug/ml peptides in culture. The data were obtained in a study of vaccination effects on CD4 cells after COVID-19.

The rearrangement joins TRBV5-1 to TRBJ2-3; D call uncertain. The starting material was CD4+ T cells from PBMCs cultured with HCoV-229E spike peptides, obtained before COVID-19 vaccination. The TCR originated in a human donor who received a COVID-19 vaccine. The CDR3 DNA reads as TGCGCCAGCAGCCCGGGTTGGGTAATCTCACACGTAAACACAGATACGCAGTATTTT. This sequence encodes CASSPGWVISHVNTDTQYF.